The sequence of this T cell receptor beta chain was determined in a study of cytomegalovirus exposure and HLA in healthy donors. This table comes from immunoSEQ multiplex PCR, and its TCRdb copy is limited to in-frame clones, with some not included. In the table there are 250,000 to 400,000 clones, roughly 90% of which are singletons. The sequence came from a man in his thirties or forties in good health and CMV-seronegative. Input material: PBMCs.

The DNA of the CDR3 is TGTGCCAGCAGCCCCCATCGGACAGGGTTCGGTTTCAGCACCTTTACCGGGGAGCTGTTTTTT. Its translation: CASSPHRTGFGFSTFTGELFF. The V and J genes are TRBV14 and TRBJ2-2; 8 nucleotides agree with TRBD1. CDR3 length: 21 residues. With V trimmed by 4 bases and J by 5 bases, 24 bases remained unmatched. CDR1 SGHDN and CDR2 FVKESK come from the germline V gene.